Presented here are 14 T cell receptor beta chains from one specimen sequenced in a study of blood T cell repertoires in COVID-19. Assay: immunoSEQ multiplex PCR; the TCRdb copy retains only in-frame clones and omits some. Among 500,000 or so clones listed, roughly 90% were seen once. Material for sequencing was PBMCs or T cells enriched from blood (not recorded which). The source of these receptors is a woman aged 18-30 years who had recovered from COVID-19.

This rearrangement joins TRBV28 to TRBJ1-2; D unresolved. Trimming took off 7 bases at V and 5 bases at J, with 11 bases between the two ends. Germline CDR1 is MDHEN and CDR2 is SYDVKM. This CDR3 region has 12 residues. CDR3 region: CASNSLLYGYTF. In DNA, the CDR3 is TGTGCCAGCAACTCCCTACTATATGGCTACACCTTC.

This chain connects TRBV27 to TRBJ1-1; D is perhaps TRBD1 (6 bases). Per the germline V gene, CDR1 is MNHEY and CDR2 is SMNVEV (reference sequence). The CDR3 loop spans 16 amino acids. Trimming took off 5 bases at V and 0 bases at J, with 16 bases between the two ends. The CDR3 is CASSPEQGWVNTEAFF. The CDR3 DNA sequence: TGTGCCAGCAGTCCCGAGCAGGGGTGGGTGAACACTGAAGCTTTCTTT.

The chain uses TRBV6-4 and TRBJ1-1, with 11 bases aligning to TRBD1. The CDR3 has 13 amino acids. Trimming at V came to 6 bases and at J to 5 bases, leaving 2 bases not matched to a gene. CDR1 and CDR2 (germline): MRHNA, SNTAGT. This CDR3 is CASSRDRGTEAFF. In DNA, the CDR3 is TGTGCCAGCAGCCGGGACAGGGGGACTGAAGCTTTCTTT.

This chain joins TRBV19 and TRBJ1-3; D may be TRBD1 (6 bases). There are 16 residues in the CDR3. Trimming took off 4 bases at V and 2 bases at J, with 15 bases between the two ends. In germline, CDR1 is LNHDA, CDR2 SQIVND (reference sequence). The CDR3 reads CASSTGRGLAGNTIYF. The CDR3 DNA sequence: TGTGCCAGTAGTACCGGCAGGGGTCTCGCTGGAAACACCATATATTTT.

This chain links TRBV30 with TRBJ2-3; the D is unclear. The ends were cut back, 5 bases at V and 3 bases at J, with 9 bases in the middle. The CDR3 length is 12 residues. Germline V gene data show CDR1 as GTSNPN and CDR2 as SVGIG (reference sequence). The CDR3 DNA sequence: TGTGCCTGGGAAGTCGGGACAGATACGCAGTATTTT. Residues: CAWEVGTDTQYF. Using reference TRBV30 and TRBJ2-3 for the parts outside the CDR3, the full variable domain is SQTIHQWPATLVQPVGSPLSLECTVEGTSNPNLYWYRQAAGRGLQLLFYSVGIGQISSEVPQNLSASRPQDRQFILSSKKLLLSDSGFYLCAWEVGTDTQYFGPGTRLTVL.

This clone was observed a handful of times. The chain joins TRBV27 to TRBJ1-1; D unresolved. Germline V CDR1 and CDR2: MNHEY, SMNVEV (reference sequence). The CDR3 length is 18 residues. Trimming removed 0 bases from V and 4 bases from J, with 21 bases in between. The CDR3 sequence: CASSLSAPLDTTGTEAFF. The CDR3 region has the DNA TGTGCCAGCAGTTTATCGGCCCCCCTTGATACAACGGGCACTGAAGCTTTCTTT.

This clone was recorded many times. The CDR3 sequence: CSASPQGDYTF. CDR3 bases: TGCAGTGCTAGTCCCCAGGGGGACTACACCTTC. V is TRBV20-1 and J is TRBJ1-2; 7 bases line up with TRBD1. The CDR3 runs to 11 residues. Trimming took 3 bases from V and 10 from J; bases not matched to a gene: 5. Germline V gene data show CDR1 as DFQATT and CDR2 as SNEGSKA (reference sequence).

The gene calls are TRBV7-2 and TRBJ1-4, with a possible D match to TRBD1 (6 bases). Germline lookup yields CDR1 SGHTA and CDR2 FQGNSA. The CDR3 spans 15 residues. V was cut by 1 base and J by 8 bases, with 14 bases left in between. The chain's CDR3 is CASSLGGSRGEKLFF. CDR3 sequence (DNA): TGTGCCAGCAGCTTAGGGGGATCCAGGGGAGAAAAACTGTTTTTT.

CDR3 protein: CASSERAGTSSPLHF. In nucleotides, the CDR3 is TGTGCCAGCAGTGAAAGGGCAGGGACTAGTTCACCCCTCCACTTT. V gene TRBV2 combines with J gene TRBJ1-6; maybe TRBD1 (5 bases). V gave up 2 bases and J gave up 9 bases, with 14 bases separating them. Germline assignment: CDR1 SNHLY and CDR2 FYNNEI. This CDR3 has 15 residues.

The chain combines TRBV11-3 with TRBJ1-3; 8 bases match TRBD1. Germline assignment: CDR1 SGHNT and CDR2 YENEEA. The CDR3 contains 15 residues. V trimming: 2 bases; J trimming: 2 bases; junction bases outside the gene matches: 2. CDR3 region: CASSLRTGTGNTIYF. DNA of the CDR3: TGTGCCAGCAGCTTAAGGACAGGGACTGGAAACACCATATATTTT. The variable domain in full, completed from reference TRBV11-3 and TRBJ1-3, reads EAGVVQSPRYKIIEKKQPVAFWCNPISGHNTLYWYLQNLGQGPELLIRYENEEAVDDSQLPKDRFSAERLKGVDSTLKIQPAELGDSAVYLCASSLRTGTGNTIYFGEGSWLTVV.

The chain links TRBV9 to TRBJ2-2; D not certain. CDR3 length equals 17 residues. Germline values: CDR1 SGDLS, CDR2 YYNGEE. V lost 6 bases, J lost 3 bases, and 21 bases lay in between. CDR3 sequence: CASTEDDSGSYTGELFF. The CDR3 DNA reads TGTGCCAGCACCGAGGATGATTCCGGGTCCTACACCGGGGAGCTGTTTTTT. The full variable domain, its missing parts supplied by reference TRBV9 and TRBJ2-2, is DSGVTQTPKHLITATGQRVTLRCSPRSGDLSVYWYQQSLDQGLQFLIQYYNGEERAKGNILERFSAQQFPDLHSELNLSSLELGDSALYFCASTEDDSGSYTGELFFGEGSRLTVL.

This sequence joins TRBV6-5 and TRBJ1-2; possibly TRBD1 for D (6 bases). The length of the CDR3 is 15 residues. Germline V lookup: CDR1 MNHEY, CDR2 SVGAGI. Trimming cost V 0 bases and J 8 bases, with 16 bases left between them. DNA of the CDR3: TGTGCCAGCAGTTACTCCCGACAGGCGGGCGGGGGCTACACCTTC. Translating it yields CASSYSRQAGGGYTF.

The rearrangement links TRBV29-1 to TRBJ1-5; tentatively, D is TRBD1 (5 bases). CDR3 length equals 13 residues. Trimming stripped 4 bases from V and 2 bases from J, with 9 bases between. Looked up from germline, CDR1 is SQVTM and CDR2 is ANQGSEA. The CDR3: CSVVIGGNQPQHF. For the CDR3, the DNA is TGCAGCGTTGTAATAGGGGGCAATCAGCCCCAGCATTTT.

The genes are TRBV7-9 and TRBJ2-7; tentatively, D is TRBD1 (8 bases). V was trimmed by 5 bases and J by 6 bases, leaving 14 bases between them. This CDR3 has 13 amino acids. CDR1 SEHNR and CDR2 FQNEAQ come from the germline V gene (reference sequence). The CDR3 loop is CASSGRGTGEQYF. The CDR3 DNA reads as TGTGCCAGCAGCGGGAGGGGGACAGGCGAGCAGTACTTC.